The 27 T cell receptor beta chains below all came from one sample that was sequenced in a study of blood T cell repertoires in COVID-19. Method: immunoSEQ multiplex PCR; TCRdb's copy keeps in-frame clones and lacks some. Among 65,000 or so clones, 76% were seen once, and the ten largest hold over 6%. The material sequenced was peripheral blood. These receptors came from a woman in her 50s with active or convalescent COVID-19.

This clone was found a few times. The V call is TRBV24-1, the J call TRBJ2-5; the D gene is possibly TRBD1 (6 bases). Germline V CDR1 and CDR2: KGHDR, SFDVKD. V lost 7 bases and J 2 bases, leaving 16 bases between the germline ends. CDR3 length: 15 residues. CDR3 coding DNA: TGTGCCACCAGCCTAACCGGGACACCACAAGAGACCCAGTACTTC. This codes for CATSLTGTPQETQYF.

This clone is classed as medium-sized. The rearrangement joins TRBV9 to TRBJ1-2, with 9 bases aligning to TRBD1. The CDR3 has 16 amino acids. V gave up 0 bases and J gave up 5 bases; unmatched junction bases: 8. Looked up from germline, CDR1 is SGDLS and CDR2 is YYNGEE. The CDR3 nucleotides are TGTGCCAGCAGCGTAGATCCGGGACAGGGAAGATATGGCTACACCTTC. This gives the protein CASSVDPGQGRYGYTF.

V gene TRBV9 combines with J gene TRBJ2-5, with 10 nucleotides matching TRBD2. This CDR3 is built from 17 residues. Germline V gives CDR1 SGDLS, CDR2 YYNGEE. V dropped 0 bases and J dropped 4; count of bases not matched to a gene: 9. CDR3: CASSVGLAGAIPETQYF. The CDR3 nucleotides read TGTGCCAGCAGCGTAGGGCTAGCGGGAGCAATCCCAGAGACCCAGTACTTC.

The chain links TRBV19 to TRBJ1-2; the D gene is possibly TRBD1 (6 bases). CDR1 is LNHDA and CDR2 is SQIVND in the germline V gene (reference sequence). The CDR3 is 13 residues long. Trimming pared 5 bases from V and 8 bases from J, leaving 15 bases between. CDR3 protein: CASSVQGIQGYTF. CDR3 DNA: TGTGCCAGTAGTGTACAGGGCATTCAAGGCTACACCTTC.

By share, this clone ranks as medium-sized. The V gene is TRBV10-3, the J gene TRBJ2-3, with D tentatively TRBD1 (6 bases). Germline V gene sequence: CDR1 ENHRY, CDR2 SYGVKD. Trimming took 0 bases from V and 3 from J, leaving 13 bases between them. CDR3 length: 16 amino acids. CDR3 in amino acids: CAISESGKGETDTQYF. In nucleotides, the CDR3 is TGTGCCATCAGTGAGTCTGGGAAGGGGGAGACAGATACGCAGTATTTT.

This chain uses TRBV29-1 with TRBJ2-1; 9 bases fit TRBD1. The germline V gene has CDR1 SQVTM and CDR2 ANQGSEA. Trimming removed 4 bases from V and 9 bases from J; junction bases left unmatched: 10. The CDR3 length is 14 residues. The CDR3 sequence: CSVGAGQGVGEQFF. DNA for the CDR3: TGCAGCGTTGGGGCGGGACAGGGAGTCGGTGAGCAGTTCTTC.

The genes are TRBV29-1 and TRBJ2-7; 7 positions agree with TRBD2. The V segment lost 5 bases and the J segment 1 base; nucleotides outside the gene matches: 8. The germline V gene encodes CDR1 SQVTM and CDR2 ANQGSEA. The CDR3 is 14 residues long. Written as DNA, the CDR3 is TGCAGCGTTCACAGCGGGAAGGGGTCCTACGAGCAGTACTTC. This encodes CSVHSGKGSYEQYF.

J is TRBJ2-3 and V is TRBV6-2 or TRBV6-3, with 8 bases that match TRBD2. V was pared by 6 bases and J by 3 bases, with 8 bases of the junction left unmatched. Germline loops: CDR1 MNHEY, CDR2 SVGEGT. This CDR3 has 15 residues. Written as DNA, the CDR3 is TGTGCCAGCAGCACGAGCGGGAGTAGGACAGATACGCAGTATTTT. Encoded protein: CASSTSGSRTDTQYF.

This clone was counted a few times. The rearrangement links TRBV5-5 to TRBJ1-2, with D perhaps matching TRBD1 (5 bases). The germline V and J ends were trimmed by 2 bases and 8 bases, with 19 bases remaining between them. The CDR3 consists of 15 residues. The germline CDR1 and CDR2 sequences are SGHKS and YYEKEE (reference sequence). The DNA for the CDR3 is TGTGCCAGCAGCTTATTAGCAGGGTCAGCTTCGGGCTACACCTTC. Translating it yields CASSLLAGSASGYTF.

The chain has TRBV19 and TRBJ1-5, with 12 bases that match TRBD1. The germline V gene has CDR1 LNHDA and CDR2 SQIVND (reference sequence). The CDR3 covers 18 residues. V trimming: 5 bases; J trimming: 0 bases; junction bases outside the gene matches: 8. The CDR3, as DNA: TGTGCCAGTAGTCCCCCGGGACAGGGGGCTTATAGCAATCAGCCCCAGCATTTT. Translation: CASSPPGQGAYSNQPQHF.

The chain uses TRBV7-9 and TRBJ2-7; no reliable D call. CDR1 and CDR2 from the germline V gene are SEHNR and FQNEAQ (reference sequence). The CDR3 covers 13 residues. V was clipped by 5 bases and J by 2 bases, with 10 bases between them. CDR3 protein: CASSDDLTYEQYF. CDR3 DNA sequence: TGTGCCAGCAGCGACGACTTGACCTACGAGCAGTACTTC.

The V call is TRBV7-9, the J call TRBJ2-1, with 14 bases that match TRBD2. V was pared by 5 bases and J by 4 bases, with 10 bases of the junction left unmatched. There are 18 residues in the CDR3. Germline CDR1 and CDR2: SEHNR and FQNEAQ (reference sequence). CDR3 residues: CASSRKPGTSGRYNEQFF. DNA of the CDR3: TGTGCCAGCAGCCGAAAACCTGGGACTAGCGGGAGATACAATGAGCAGTTCTTC.

The V and J genes are TRBV5-1 and TRBJ1-2, with 9 bases fitting TRBD1. CDR1 SGHRS and CDR2 YFSETQ come from the germline V gene. V trimming: 0 bases; J trimming: 8 bases; junction bases outside the gene matches: 8. The CDR3 runs 15 residues. The CDR3 is CASSLDRTGARGYTF. The DNA of the CDR3 is TGCGCCAGCAGCTTGGATAGGACAGGGGCCCGAGGCTACACCTTC.

The V gene is TRBV19, the J gene TRBJ2-7; 13 nucleotides line up with TRBD2. V dropped 5 bases and J dropped 2; count of bases not matched to a gene: 6. The CDR3 length is 16 residues. The germline V gene encodes CDR1 LNHDA and CDR2 SQIVND (reference sequence). As DNA, the CDR3 is TGTGCCAGTAGTCCCCAAGGGACTAGCGGGACCTACGAGCAGTACTTC. It translates to CASSPQGTSGTYEQYF. Combining the CDR3 with reference TRBV19 and TRBJ2-7 gives the whole variable domain DGGITQSPKYLFRKEGQNVTLSCEQNLNHDAMYWYRQDPGQGLRLIYYSQIVNDFQKGDIAEGYSVSREKKESFPLTVTSAQKNPTAFYLCASSPQGTSGTYEQYFGPGTRLTVT.

V is TRBV5-1 and J is TRBJ2-3; possibly TRBD2 for D (5 bases). There are 13 residues in the CDR3. The V and J ends lost 4 bases and 1 base respectively, with 7 bases between them. Germline V gene lookup returns CDR1 SGHRS and CDR2 YFSETQ. CDR3 loop: CASSRSGTDTQYF. In DNA form, the CDR3 reads TGCGCCAGCAGCCGTAGCGGCACAGATACGCAGTATTTT.

V is TRBV4-3 and J is TRBJ1-2; D perhaps matches TRBD1 (5 bases). The CDR3 has 15 amino acids. Germline V gives CDR1 LGHNA, CDR2 YSLEER. The V end lost 0 bases, the J end lost 4 bases, and 12 bases lay between the germline ends. Written as DNA, the CDR3 is TGCGCCAGCAGCCAAGAAGGGGCGAGGTTCTATGGCTACACCTTC. Translation: CASSQEGARFYGYTF.

The rearrangement joins TRBV27 to TRBJ1-2; D perhaps matches TRBD1 (5 bases). There are 15 residues in the CDR3. Germline V gene data show CDR1 as MNHEY and CDR2 as SMNVEV (reference sequence). Trimming took 6 bases from V and 2 from J, leaving 16 bases between them. The CDR3 is CASRAGPYENYGYTF. The CDR3 coding sequence is TGTGCCAGCAGGGCAGGGCCCTATGAAAACTATGGCTACACCTTC.

The CDR3 here is CAAQGYSGTRSSYEQYF. DNA of the CDR3: TGTGCCGCACAAGGTTACAGTGGGACACGAAGCTCCTACGAGCAGTACTTC. V gene TRBV10-3 combines with J gene TRBJ2-7, with TRBD1 as a possible D gene (6 bases). The germline CDR1 and CDR2 sequences are ENHRY and SYGVKD. CDR3 length: 17 residues. Deletions cut 11 bases from V and 0 bases from J, with 26 bases between.

The chain carries TRBV7-8 and TRBJ1-4; 8 nucleotides align to TRBD1. Germline-derived CDR1 and CDR2 are SGHVS and FQNEAQ. With 5 bases clipped from V and 0 bases from J, the junction kept 8 bases outside the gene matches. The CDR3 totals 17 residues. The CDR3 reads CASSIGDRRSTNEKLFF. CDR3 DNA: TGTGCCAGCAGCATCGGGGACAGGCGTTCAACTAATGAAAAACTGTTTTTT.

V usage is TRBV19 and J usage is TRBJ2-5, with TRBD2 identical over 14 bases. J gave up 7 bases and V 8 bases, and 0 bases lay outside the gene matches. CDR3 length: 12 residues. Germline CDR1 and CDR2: LNHDA and SQIVND (reference sequence). The CDR3 bases are TGTGCCAGTGGACTAGCGGGAGGGACCCAGTACTTC. This encodes CASGLAGGTQYF. Full variable domain (remainder filled in from reference TRBV19 and TRBJ2-5): DGGITQSPKYLFRKEGQNVTLSCEQNLNHDAMYWYRQDPGQGLRLIYYSQIVNDFQKGDIAEGYSVSREKKESFPLTVTSAQKNPTAFYLCASGLAGGTQYFGPGTRLLVL.

The rearrangement links TRBV9 to TRBJ1-3; D is ambiguous. With 7 bases removed from V and 0 bases from J, the gap between germline ends came to 17 bases. The germline CDR1 and CDR2 sequences are SGDLS and YYNGEE. The CDR3 covers 16 residues. The CDR3 sequence is CASGLHSHLSGNTIYF. Written as DNA, the CDR3 is TGTGCCAGCGGATTACATAGCCACCTCTCTGGAAACACCATATATTTT.

The gene calls are TRBV10-3 and TRBJ1-6; unclear D gene. Trimming took 2 bases from V and 5 from J, leaving 10 bases between them. Germline loops: CDR1 ENHRY, CDR2 SYGVKD. The CDR3 extends over 15 amino acids. In nucleotides, the CDR3 is TGTGCCATCAGTGAGGGGAGGGTTAATAATTCACCCCTCCACTTT. Protein sequence: CAISEGRVNNSPLHF.

The chain joins TRBV2 to TRBJ2-3; 11 bases are a match to TRBD2. CDR3 length: 14 residues. Germline V CDR1 and CDR2: SNHLY, FYNNEI. J was trimmed by 5 bases and V by 3 bases; bases with no gene match: 1. CDR3 sequence: CASSEGTSGDTQYF. The CDR3 DNA sequence: TGTGCCAGCAGTGAGGGGACTAGCGGAGATACGCAGTATTTT.

The chain uses TRBV25-1 and TRBJ2-3; the D gene is possibly TRBD2 (6 bases). The germline V and J ends were trimmed by 4 bases and 13 bases, with 9 bases remaining between them. The CDR3 is made up of 10 amino acids. The germline CDR1 and CDR2 sequences are MGHDK and SYGVNS. The CDR3 sequence is CASSGEVKYF. As DNA, the CDR3 is TGTGCCAGCAGTGGGGAGGTAAAGTATTTT. The full variable domain, its missing parts supplied by reference TRBV25-1 and TRBJ2-3, is EADIYQTPRYLVIGTGKKITLECSQTMGHDKMYWYQQDPGMELHLIHYSYGVNSTEKGDLSSESTVSRIRTEHFPLTLESARPSHTSQYLCASSGEVKYFGPGTRLTVL.

The chain uses TRBV18 and TRBJ1-2; the D is unclear. The germline gives CDR1 KGHSH, CDR2 LQKENI. The CDR3 extends over 16 amino acids. V lost 6 bases and J lost 6, with 23 bases in between. The CDR3 protein is CASSLRREQKGDGYTF. DNA for the CDR3: TGTGCCAGCTCCCTAAGGAGAGAGCAAAAAGGAGATGGCTACACCTTC.

J is TRBJ1-5 and V is TRBV5-8, with 8 bases matching TRBD1. The CDR3 has 17 residues. Germline lookup yields CDR1 SGHTS and CDR2 YDEGEE. The V segment lost 0 bases and the J segment 0 bases; nucleotides outside the gene matches: 5. As DNA, the CDR3 is TGTGCCAGCAGCTTGGGATGGGACAGGAGTAGCAATCAGCCCCAGCATTTT. Translated: CASSLGWDRSSNQPQHF.

This chain joins TRBV7-9 and TRBJ2-5, with TRBD2 identical over 13 bases. The germline V gene encodes CDR1 SEHNR and CDR2 FQNEAQ (reference sequence). V dropped 4 bases and J dropped 2; count of bases not matched to a gene: 1. This CDR3 region has 15 residues. The CDR3 DNA reads TGTGCCAGCAGCTGGGGACTAGCGGGGCAAGAGACCCAGTACTTC. This encodes CASSWGLAGQETQYF.